This T cell receptor (beta chain) was obtained from a study of blood T cell repertoires in COVID-19 (dated by TCRdb to the early 2020s). Regarding the complete study: Collaborator samples came from the United States, Italy and Spain and covered acute and convalescent phases of COVID-19. The prospective study material was composed of cDNA or gDNA derived from T cells, B-cell-depleted T cells, or PBMCs. Subjects who had been exposed to COVID-19, were actively infected with it, or had recovered from it provided the deeply sampled blood TCRbeta repertoires that made up the dataset. The repertoires were released in a freely available public database meant as a resource for research on the immune response to SARS-CoV-2. The samples were drawn from two sources: the first 160 participants of the ongoing ImmuneRACE study, and fewer than 1,500 subjects contributed by 6 global collaborators. Nearly every sample came with metadata listing a de-identified subject ID, COVID-19 status, age in years and sex. HLA class I and class II types, where available, came from metadata supplied by the sample provider rather than from assay-based typing.

TCRbeta CDR3 regions were amplified from genomic DNA by means of the immunoSEQ Assay, a bias-controlled multiplex PCR. On the authors' methods: The number of nucleated cells in each sample was estimated from the amplification of reference gene primers within the assay. Sequence reads were collapsed and filtered to measure the absolute abundance of every unique TCRbeta CDR3 rearrangement. For each sample, productive Simpson clonality was calculated as the square root of Simpson's diversity index over productive rearrangements. TCRdb retrieved this table from immuneACCESS and kept in-frame rearrangements only. Not all clones are present; in checked studies, unresolved V genes account for under half, and no reason is known for the remainder. The DNA gave D and trimming, while V, J and clone size come from that table. Recorded for this sample are some 200,000 clones; about nine tenths of them occurred a single time. Together, the top ten hold around 2.4% of the sample.

A remark on this clone: This clone's antigen is unknown. The input lacks base qualities; no much larger clone sits a single base away.

Trimming costs V 6 bases and J 9 bases, and their ends lie 18 bases apart. Reading from cysteine to phenylalanine, the CDR3 counts 14 amino acids. The entry retains the CDR3 DNA only, 42 bases that are in frame from base 1. The germline V gene (reference sequence) supplies CDR1 LNHDA and CDR2 SQIVND. Participants in the prospective study were aged 18 to 89 years, lived in 24 United States geographic areas, and enrolled through a virtual design. In the prospective study, participants were assigned to cohorts based on the clinical history participants reported in a screening survey and a study questionnaire. For ImmuneRACE Cohort 3, a participant was defined as recovered based on two consecutive negative NP/OP PCR tests, clearance by a healthcare professional, or resolution of symptoms. Each participant in the prospective study had whole blood, serum and a nasopharyngeal or oropharyngeal swab collected by mobile phlebotomists. Additional blood draws and questionnaires over an approximately 2-month period could optionally be provided by prospective study participants. Blood samples from the prospective study were shipped frozen or at room temperature prior to DNA extraction.

Study-level results and caveats: Clinical and demographic metadata were provided uncurated, with the amount varying by source and participant.

The specimen sequenced was PBMCs or T cells enriched from blood (not recorded which). Recombination linked TRBV19 to TRBJ2-1; the D gene cannot be resolved reliably. This clonotype was sampled from a woman in her 30s who had recovered from COVID-19. The CDR3: CASSLGFRSGEQFF. The DNA is as follows: TGTGCCAGTAGCCTCGGTTTCCGGTCCGGTGAGCAGTTCTTC.